The present T cell receptor beta chain was sequenced within a study of vaccination effects on CD4 cells after COVID-19. Study-level background: The participants, recipients of two vaccine doses, got either BNT162b2 or mRNA-1273.

Clones were sequenced by immunoSEQ multiplex PCR, and TCRdb holds only the in-frame ones, with some missing. The sample lists some 41,000 clones, roughly four fifths occurring once. Germline CDR1 is KGHSH and CDR2 is LQKENI. This CDR3 is 14 amino acids long. V was trimmed by 6 bases and J by 0 bases, leaving 9 bases between them. Study-wide findings and caveats: Marked clonal contraction of infection- and vaccine-induced clones was seen late after vaccination.

As regards this clone: The antigen is undetermined.

Pools of viral peptides were used by the ViraFEST assay to expand antigen-specific CD4+ T cells ahead of sequencing. With approximately 10 days of culture completed, CD4+ T cells were isolated. Each vaccine recipient was nucleocapsid antibody negative and had no prior SARS-CoV-2 infection. Culturing of around 2 million PBMC per well took place with approximately 10 IU/ml IL-2 and about 9.3 ug/ml peptides. IL-2 medium supplanted half the medium on days 3 and 7. The chain is built from TRBV18 and TRBJ1-5; D is uncertain. Source: CD4+ T cells from PBMCs cultured with SARS-CoV-2 spike peptides, taken before COVID-19 vaccination. The receptor was isolated from a human donor who received a COVID-19 vaccine. The CDR3 sequence: CASSPDNSNQPQHF. CDR3 in DNA: TGTGCCAGCTCCCCCGACAATAGCAATCAGCCCCAGCATTTT.